The rows below give T cell receptor beta chains drawn from one sample of a study of T cells in Graves' hyperthyroidism and ophthalmopathy. MiXCR was run by TCRdb on the multiplex PCR reads, yielding one entry per CDR3 protein. The data show about 200,000 distinct CDR3 sequences, with approximately 16% seen just once and approximately 56% held by the top ten. Sequencing was performed on blood. The receptor source for this set is a woman aged 45-59 years with Graves' hyperthyroidism. CDR3s include the opening cysteine and the closing phenylalanine or tryptophan. D genes are given only for firm matches. Clone size is not always given. Where it is, it says once, few, many or a class for expanded clones.

v_gene: TRBV7-9
abundance: many
d_gene: TRBD1
j_gene: TRBJ1-1
CDR3nt: TGTGCCAGCAGACCTGGGACAGGTGAGAACACTGAAGCTTTCTTT
CDR3aa: CASRPGTGENTEAFF

v_gene: TRBV12-3/TRBV12-4
abundance: many
d_gene: TRBD1
j_gene: TRBJ1-6
CDR3nt: TGTGCCAGCAGTCGGACAGGGGGCGGTAATTCACCCCTCCACTTT
CDR3aa: CASSRTGGGNSPLHF

v_gene: TRBV15
abundance: .
d_gene: .
j_gene: TRBJ2-7
CDR3nt: TGTGCCACCAGCTATAAGGGGATGGGGGAGGCCTACGAGCAGTGCTTC
CDR3aa: CATSYKGMGEAYEQCF

v_gene: TRBV28
abundance: .
d_gene: .
j_gene: TRBJ1-1
CDR3nt: TGTGCCAGCAGTTCCCCGTTTACCCGCCGAGCTTTCTTT
CDR3aa: CASSSPFTRRAFF

v_gene: TRBV7-9
abundance: few
d_gene: .
j_gene: TRBJ1-1
CDR3nt: TGTGCCAGCAGCTTAGAAGGGATTCTGAACACTGAAGCTTTCTTT
CDR3aa: CASSLEGILNTEAFF

v_gene: TRBV12-3/TRBV12-4
abundance: many
d_gene: .
j_gene: TRBJ2-3
CDR3nt: TGTGCCAGCAGTCAGGGTAGCACAGATACGCAGTATTTT
CDR3aa: CASSQGSTDTQYF

v_gene: TRBV28
abundance: once
d_gene: TRBD2
j_gene: TRBJ2-7
CDR3nt: TGTGCCAGCAGTTTACCGTCTAGCGGGAGTTTCTCCTACGAGCAGTACTTC
CDR3aa: CASSLPSSGSFSYEQYF

v_gene: TRBV27
abundance: .
d_gene: .
j_gene: TRBJ1-2
CDR3nt: TGTGCCAGCAGTTTTTCGGACAGCAGATCTCAAAACTATGGCTACACCTTC
CDR3aa: CASSFSDSRSQNYGYTF

v_gene: TRBV20-1
abundance: many
d_gene: .
j_gene: TRBJ1-1
CDR3nt: TGCAGTGCTAGAGTTCCGATGAACACTGAAGCTTTCTTT
CDR3aa: CSARVPMNTEAFF

v_gene: TRBV18
abundance: .
d_gene: .
j_gene: TRBJ2-1
CDR3nt: TGTGCCAGCTCACGAGGCAGGGAGTATCTGATGGGGAATGAGCAGTTCTTC
CDR3aa: CASSRGREYLMGNEQFF

v_gene: TRBV30
abundance: many
d_gene: .
j_gene: TRBJ2-5
CDR3nt: TGTGCCTGGAGTAAGTTGGTACAAGCGGAGACCCAGTACTTC
CDR3aa: CAWSKLVQAETQYF

v_gene: TRBV3-1
abundance: many
d_gene: TRBD1
j_gene: TRBJ1-1
CDR3nt: TGTGCCAGCAGCCAATGGCAGGGGGGAACTGAAGCTTTCTTT
CDR3aa: CASSQWQGGTEAFF

v_gene: TRBV5-1
abundance: .
d_gene: TRBD1
j_gene: TRBJ1-2
CDR3nt: TGCGCCAGCAGCCCCAGGGGGGAGTATGGCTACACCTTC
CDR3aa: CASSPRGEYGYTF

v_gene: TRBV12-3/TRBV12-4
abundance: .
d_gene: .
j_gene: TRBJ2-1
CDR3nt: TGTGCCAGCAGAGGCGACAGTACGCCTTACAATGAGCAGTTCTTC
CDR3aa: CASRGDSTPYNEQFF

v_gene: TRBV19
abundance: many
d_gene: TRBD2
j_gene: TRBJ2-1
CDR3nt: TGTGCCAGTAGTAGATGGACTAGCGCATCCCTAGTTGATGAGCAGTTCTTC
CDR3aa: CASSRWTSASLVDEQFF

v_gene: TRBV2
abundance: few
d_gene: .
j_gene: TRBJ2-5
CDR3nt: TGTGCCAGCAAGGCGTTCCAAGAGACCCAGTACTTC
CDR3aa: CASKAFQETQYF

v_gene: TRBV5-1
abundance: few
d_gene: .
j_gene: TRBJ1-1
CDR3nt: TGCGCCAGCAGCCCAGGGTTACTCACTGAAGCTTTCTTT
CDR3aa: CASSPGLLTEAFF

v_gene: TRBV2
abundance: .
d_gene: TRBD2
j_gene: TRBJ2-7
CDR3nt: TGTGCCAGCAGTGAAGCTAGCGGGAGCGTCGGGGAGCAGTACTTC
CDR3aa: CASSEASGSVGEQYF

v_gene: TRBV27
abundance: many
d_gene: TRBD2
j_gene: TRBJ2-1
CDR3nt: TGTGCCAGCAGTTTCCGTGCGGGAGTATTTCTTGGTGAGCAGTTCTTC
CDR3aa: CASSFRAGVFLGEQFF

v_gene: TRBV6-5
abundance: once
d_gene: .
j_gene: TRBJ1-6
CDR3nt: TGTGCCAGCAGTTACAAATATAATTCACCCCTCCACTTT
CDR3aa: CASSYKYNSPLHF

v_gene: TRBV7-8
abundance: many
d_gene: .
j_gene: TRBJ1-2
CDR3nt: TGTGCCAGCACCGGGGCTGGGCCCTATGGCTACACCTTC
CDR3aa: CASTGAGPYGYTF

v_gene: TRBV20-1
abundance: few
d_gene: TRBD1
j_gene: TRBJ1-1
CDR3nt: TGCAGTGCTAGGACAGGGGGCCGGAACACTGAAGCTTTCTTT
CDR3aa: CSARTGGRNTEAFF

v_gene: TRBV3-1
abundance: many
d_gene: TRBD2
j_gene: TRBJ2-7
CDR3nt: TGTGCCAGCAGCCCAATGACTAGCGGGCGACTCTACGAGCAGTACTTC
CDR3aa: CASSPMTSGRLYEQYF

v_gene: TRBV6-1
abundance: many
d_gene: TRBD1
j_gene: TRBJ1-1
CDR3nt: TGTGCCAGCAGTGTGACAGGGGTTCTTACTGAAGCTTTCTTT
CDR3aa: CASSVTGVLTEAFF

v_gene: TRBV7-9
abundance: .
d_gene: .
j_gene: TRBJ2-5
CDR3nt: TGTGCCAGCAGCCCCCGAGAAGGCGAAGAGACCCAGTACTTC
CDR3aa: CASSPREGEETQYF

v_gene: TRBV19
abundance: many
d_gene: .
j_gene: TRBJ2-7
CDR3nt: TGTGCCAGTCGACCTGAGGACCCCTTCGACGAGCAGTACTTC
CDR3aa: CASRPEDPFDEQYF

v_gene: TRBV28
abundance: many
d_gene: TRBD1
j_gene: TRBJ2-7
CDR3nt: TGTGCCAGCAGTTCGACAGGGTGGGCATGGGAGCAGTACTTC
CDR3aa: CASSSTGWAWEQYF

v_gene: TRBV6-1
abundance: .
d_gene: TRBD1
j_gene: TRBJ2-5
CDR3nt: TGTGCCAGCAGTCGCGGGGGACAGGGGACCCAGTACTTC
CDR3aa: CASSRGGQGTQYF

v_gene: TRBV9
abundance: .
d_gene: .
j_gene: TRBJ1-3
CDR3nt: TGTGCCAGCAGCGTAGGGGACGGAAACACCATATATTTT
CDR3aa: CASSVGDGNTIYF